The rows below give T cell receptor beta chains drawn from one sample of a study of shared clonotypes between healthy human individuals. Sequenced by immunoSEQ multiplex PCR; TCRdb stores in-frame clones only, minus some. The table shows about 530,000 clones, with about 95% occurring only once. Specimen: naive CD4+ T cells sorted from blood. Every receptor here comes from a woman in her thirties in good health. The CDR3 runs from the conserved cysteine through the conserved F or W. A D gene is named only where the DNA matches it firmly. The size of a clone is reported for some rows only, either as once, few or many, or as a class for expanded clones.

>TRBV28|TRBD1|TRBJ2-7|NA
TGTGCCAGCAGTTTAGACAGGGCCACGGACCGGCAGTACTTC
CASSLDRATDRQYF
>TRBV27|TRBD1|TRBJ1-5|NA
TGTGCCAGCAGTTTATTTGGACAGGGAGCTCAGCCCCAGCATTTT
CASSLFGQGAQPQHF
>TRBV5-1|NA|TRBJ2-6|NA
TGCGCCAGCAGCCCGGAGGTTTCCCCGCCTGGGGCCAACGTCCTGACTTTC
CASSPEVSPPGANVLTF
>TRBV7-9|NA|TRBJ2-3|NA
TGTGCCAGCAGCACTCGTTCGGATACGCAGTATTTT
CASSTRSDTQYF
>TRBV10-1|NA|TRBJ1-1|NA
TGCGCCAGCAGCGGACCTACAAACACTGAAGCTTTCTTT
CASSGPTNTEAFF
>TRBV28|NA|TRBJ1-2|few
TGTGCCAGCACCTCAGGGTCCTATGGCTACACCTTC
CASTSGSYGYTF
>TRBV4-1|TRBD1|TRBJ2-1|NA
TGCGCCAGCAGCCAGTCCCGGGACAGACTTTACAATGAGCAGTTCTTC
CASSQSRDRLYNEQFF
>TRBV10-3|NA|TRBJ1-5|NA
TGTGCCATCAGTGAGGGGTTTCTTAGCAATCAGCCCCAGCATTTT
CAISEGFLSNQPQHF
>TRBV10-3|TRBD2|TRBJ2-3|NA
TGTGCCATCAGGGCGGGGGGGCACGCAAACACAGATACGCAGTATTTT
CAIRAGGHANTDTQYF
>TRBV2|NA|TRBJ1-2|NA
TGTGCCAGCAGACGGGACCCTAACTATGGCTACACCTTC
CASRRDPNYGYTF
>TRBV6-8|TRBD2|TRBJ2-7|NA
TGTGCCAGCAGTCCCCCGGGAGGTAGCGGGAGCCACGAGCAGTACTTC
CASSPPGGSGSHEQYF
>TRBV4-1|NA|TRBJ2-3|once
TGCGCCAGCAGCCAGGTAGCCAGCACAGATACGCAGTATTTT
CASSQVASTDTQYF
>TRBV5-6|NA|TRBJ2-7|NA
TGTGCCAGCAGCAGGACCTCCGGGACCTACGGGTCCGAGCAGTACTTC
CASSRTSGTYGSEQYF
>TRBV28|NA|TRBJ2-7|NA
TGTGCCAGCAGTTTGCCTACCGGGCAATACGAGCAGTACTTC
CASSLPTGQYEQYF
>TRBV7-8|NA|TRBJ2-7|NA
TGTGCCAGCAGCGCAACCGGGACACGGGACGAGCAGTACTTC
CASSATGTRDEQYF
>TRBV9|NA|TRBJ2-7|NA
TGTGCCAGCAGCGCATCCCCCCGGGACGAGCAGTACTTC
CASSASPRDEQYF
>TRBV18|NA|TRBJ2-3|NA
TGTGCCAGCTCACCCCAGCGGCCTAGCACAGATACGCAGTATTTT
CASSPQRPSTDTQYF
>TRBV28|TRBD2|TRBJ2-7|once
TGTGCCAGCAGAAGCGGGAGGGCCCGGTACGAGCAGTACTTC
CASRSGRARYEQYF
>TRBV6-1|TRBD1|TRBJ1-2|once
TGTGCCAGCAGTGAAGAGGGGGCTGGCTACACCTTC
CASSEEGAGYTF
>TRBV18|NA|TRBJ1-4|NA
TGTGCCAGCTCACCCTTAGGCCAGGGAGGCGATGAAAAACTGTTTTTT
CASSPLGQGGDEKLFF
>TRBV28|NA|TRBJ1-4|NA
TGTGCCAGCACCCCGGGATCAGGGCTAGCTAATGAAAAACTGTTTTTT
CASTPGSGLANEKLFF